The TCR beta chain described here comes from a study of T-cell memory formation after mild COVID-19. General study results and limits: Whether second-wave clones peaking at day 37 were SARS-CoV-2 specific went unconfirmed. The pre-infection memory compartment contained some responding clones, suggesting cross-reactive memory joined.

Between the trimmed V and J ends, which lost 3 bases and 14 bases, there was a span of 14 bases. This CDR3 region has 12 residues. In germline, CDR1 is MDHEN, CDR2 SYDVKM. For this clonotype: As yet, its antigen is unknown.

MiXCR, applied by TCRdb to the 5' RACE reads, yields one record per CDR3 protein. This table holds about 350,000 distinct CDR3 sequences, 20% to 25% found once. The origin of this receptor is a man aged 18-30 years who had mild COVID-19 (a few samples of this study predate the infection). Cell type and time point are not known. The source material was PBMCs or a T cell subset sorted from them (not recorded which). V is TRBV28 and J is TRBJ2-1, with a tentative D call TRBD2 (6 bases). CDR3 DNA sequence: TGTGCCAGCAGTTTTGTTAGGAGGGAAGAGTTCTTC. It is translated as CASSFVRREEFF.